This entry lists 25 T cell receptor beta chains sequenced from one sample in a study of cytomegalovirus exposure and HLA in healthy donors. PCR used 60 Vbeta primers and 13 Jbeta primers. Sequenced by immunoSEQ multiplex PCR; TCRdb stores in-frame clones only, minus some. There are around 50,000 clones in the sample; roughly 75% occur only once, and roughly 8% lies in the top ten. The sample was PBMCs. The receptors derive from a man younger than 45 in good health and CMV-seropositive.

The chain joins TRBV7-2 to TRBJ2-3; 7 bases match TRBD2. The J segment lost 9 bases and the V segment lost 1 base, leaving 13 bases of the junction unmatched. The CDR3 contains 16 residues. In germline, CDR1 is SGHTA, CDR2 FQGNSA. The DNA for the CDR3 is TGTGCCAGCAGCTTAGGGACTAGGAGAAATGTAGAGACGCAGTATTTT. It yields the protein CASSLGTRRNVETQYF.

This clone is medium-sized in the sample. The V call is TRBV7-9, the J call TRBJ2-1; the match to TRBD2 covers 11 bases. The CDR3 contains 16 residues. Germline V CDR1 and CDR2: SEHNR, FQNEAQ (reference sequence). The V gene end was trimmed by 5 bases and the J gene end by 12 bases; junction bases not matched to a gene: 15. The CDR3 sequence: CASSTPGLAGATWQFF. DNA of the CDR3: TGTGCCAGCAGCACACCCGGACTAGCGGGCGCTACCTGGCAGTTCTTC. Drawing the rest from reference TRBV7-9 and TRBJ2-1, the complete variable domain is DTGVSQNPRHKITKRGQNVTFRCDPISEHNRLYWYRQTLGQGPEFLTYFQNEAQLEKSRLLSDRFSAERPKGSFSTLEIQRTEQGDSAMYLCASSTPGLAGATWQFFGPGTRLTVL.

The V call is TRBV13, the J call TRBJ2-3, with TRBD1 matching 11 bases. V trimming: 4 bases; J trimming: 7 bases; junction bases outside the gene matches: 10. The CDR3 extends over 16 amino acids. CDR1 and CDR2 (germline): PRHDT, FYEKMQ (reference sequence). CDR3 amino acids: CASSSNPGQGAYTQYF. CDR3 coding DNA: TGTGCCAGCAGCTCAAACCCAGGACAGGGGGCGTATACGCAGTATTTT. Drawing the rest from reference TRBV13 and TRBJ2-3, the complete variable domain is AAGVIQSPRHLIKEKRETATLKCYPIPRHDTVYWYQQGPGQDPQFLISFYEKMQSDKGSIPDRFSAQQFSDYHSELNMSSLELGDSALYFCASSSNPGQGAYTQYFGPGTRLTVL.

The count of this clone is one. CDR3 nucleotides: TGTGCCAGCAGTTCTCAGATGGGGCTTTTGCCCCTCCACTTT. Translating it yields CASSSQMGLLPLHF. This rearrangement joins TRBV27 to TRBJ1-6; the D gene is possibly TRBD1 (5 bases). CDR3 length: 14 amino acids. The germline gives CDR1 MNHEY, CDR2 SMNVEV (reference sequence). Trimming removed 4 bases at V and 13 bases at J, with 17 bases between.

This rearrangement joins TRBV11-2 to TRBJ1-2, with TRBD1 matching 8 bases. The CDR3 is 14 amino acids. CDR1 is SGHAT and CDR2 is FQNNGV in the germline V gene. With V trimmed by 4 bases and J by 7 bases, 8 bases remained unmatched. The CDR3 sequence: CASSSGDRKFGYTF. The CDR3 DNA reads TGTGCCAGCAGCTCGGGGGACAGGAAGTTTGGCTACACCTTC.

This chain uses TRBV11-2 with TRBJ2-3; 8 nucleotides line up with TRBD2. Trimming took 3 bases from V and 1 from J; bases not matched to a gene: 6. CDR1 SGHAT and CDR2 FQNNGV come from the germline V gene. This CDR3 comprises 16 residues. CDR3 loop: CASSFGGGGGTDTQYF. DNA of the CDR3: TGTGCCAGCAGCTTCGGGGGGGGAGGCGGCACAGATACGCAGTATTTT.

V usage is TRBV5-6 and J usage is TRBJ2-4; TRBD1 aligns across 8 bases. The germline gives CDR1 SGHDT, CDR2 YYEEEE. The CDR3 is 15 residues long. Trimming removed 6 bases from V and 8 bases from J; junction bases left unmatched: 13. CDR3 coding DNA: TGTGCCAGCACCCCCCCCCAGGGGGCAAGGGACATTCAGTACTTC. This translates into CASTPPQGARDIQYF.

The CDR3 reads CASSGDRGRGNEQFF. The CDR3 bases are TGTGCCAGCAGCGGGGACAGGGGGCGCGGAAATGAGCAGTTCTTC. The chain carries TRBV5-6 and TRBJ2-1; TRBD1 agrees at 12 bases. Germline-derived CDR1 and CDR2 are SGHDT and YYEEEE. The V gene end was trimmed by 4 bases and the J gene end by 7 bases; junction bases not matched to a gene: 6. This CDR3 spans 15 amino acids. The complete variable domain, with remaining parts taken from reference TRBV5-6 and TRBJ2-1, reads DAGVTQSPTHLIKTRGQQVTLRCSPKSGHDTVSWYQQALGQGPQFIFQYYEEEERQRGNFPDRFSGHQFPNYSSELNVNALLLGDSALYLCASSGDRGRGNEQFFGPGTRLTVL.

The J gene is TRBJ1-3, the V gene TRBV7-9, with D possibly TRBD1 on 6 matching bases. CDR3 length: 15 residues. Germline CDR1 is SEHNR and CDR2 is FQNEAQ (reference sequence). Deletions cut 3 bases from V and 3 bases from J, with 12 bases between. The CDR3 reads CASSFTGTIGNTIYF. Written as DNA, the CDR3 is TGTGCCAGCAGCTTTACAGGGACAATTGGAAACACCATATATTTT.

This clone was detected only once. This rearrangement joins TRBV7-3 to TRBJ2-3; the match to TRBD2 covers 10 bases. The junction had 7 bases not matched to a gene; V was cut back by 6 bases and J by 4 bases. This CDR3 spans 15 amino acids. Germline V gives CDR1 SGHTA, CDR2 FQGTGA. CDR3 region: CASSRGSGRADTQYF. DNA of the CDR3: TGTGCCAGCAGTCGAGGCAGCGGGAGGGCAGATACGCAGTATTTT.

The chain combines TRBV11-2 with TRBJ2-7, with D hard to call. V lost 7 bases and J 2 bases, leaving 6 bases between the germline ends. Germline V gene sequence: CDR1 SGHAT, CDR2 FQNNGV. There are 11 residues in the CDR3. As DNA, the CDR3 is TGTGCCAGCACTACGACCTACGAGCAGTACTTC. Amino acid sequence: CASTTTYEQYF.

This chain connects TRBV9 to TRBJ2-7; 12 bases map to TRBD2. This CDR3 contains 16 residues. CDR1 SGDLS and CDR2 YYNGEE come from the germline V gene. V lost 0 bases to trimming and J lost 6 bases; unmatched junction nucleotides: 7. CDR3 sequence reads: CASSVGVLAGGPEQYF. CDR3 bases: TGTGCCAGCAGCGTAGGGGTCCTAGCGGGGGGGCCCGAGCAGTACTTC.

The chain uses TRBV6-4 and TRBJ1-5; TRBD1 is a possible D gene (5 bases). The CDR3 has 14 residues. The germline CDR1 and CDR2 sequences are MRHNA and SNTAGT. The V and J ends lost 2 bases and 5 bases respectively, with 10 bases between them. For the CDR3, the DNA is TGTGCCAGCAGTGACGGCAGGGAGGATCAGCCCCAGCATTTT. It specifies CASSDGREDQPQHF.

The chain links TRBV29-1 to TRBJ2-5, with 7 bases lining up with TRBD1. The CDR3 covers 13 residues. V lost 7 bases, J lost 3 bases, and 8 bases stayed unmatched. The germline CDR1 and CDR2 sequences are SQVTM and ANQGSEA. CDR3 amino acids: CSAGRDSEETQYF. CDR3 nucleotides: TGCAGCGCTGGCCGGGACAGCGAAGAGACCCAGTACTTC.

This chain connects TRBV13 to TRBJ2-3, with 9 bases matching TRBD1. V shed 5 bases, J shed 2 bases, and the junction held 11 bases outside the gene matches. Looked up from germline, CDR1 is PRHDT and CDR2 is FYEKMQ (reference sequence). The CDR3 has 17 amino acids. Here the CDR3 DNA reads TGTGCCAGCAGCATCAACCCGGGACAGGGCTACACAGATACGCAGTATTTT. Amino acids: CASSINPGQGYTDTQYF.

The sample holds one count of this clone. The chain links TRBV29-1 to TRBJ2-5; TRBD1 matches 12 bases. This CDR3 spans 15 amino acids. The V gene end was trimmed by 3 bases and the J gene end by 4 bases; junction bases not matched to a gene: 6. The germline V gene encodes CDR1 SQVTM and CDR2 ANQGSEA. The CDR3: CSVERGTGGRETQYF. CDR3 DNA: TGCAGCGTTGAGCGCGGGACAGGGGGCCGAGAGACCCAGTACTTC.

The chain couples TRBV6-1 to TRBJ1-1, with 8 nucleotides matching TRBD1. CDR3 length: 14 residues. The V segment lost 5 bases and the J segment 5 bases; nucleotides outside the gene matches: 7. CDR1 is MNHNS, CDR2 SASEGT, per germline. CDR3 DNA sequence: TGTGCCAGCAGTTCGGGACAGGAGGGGACTGAAGCTTTCTTT. Protein: CASSSGQEGTEAFF.

The V and J genes are TRBV10-3 and TRBJ1-1; the match to TRBD1 covers 9 bases. Germline trimming cut 8 bases from V and 2 bases from J; bases unmatched to any gene: 6. Germline CDR1 is ENHRY and CDR2 is SYGVKD. The CDR3 spans 14 residues. The CDR3 DNA is TGTGCCATCGCACAGGGGGCTGGAAACACTGAAGCTTTCTTT. This translates into CAIAQGAGNTEAFF.

This chain connects TRBV18 to TRBJ2-3, with a possible D match to TRBD1 (6 bases). CDR1 is KGHSH, CDR2 LQKENI, per germline. There are 15 residues in the CDR3. Trimming left V 2 bases short and J 0 bases short, with 9 bases between. CDR3 in amino acids: CASSPWTASTDTQYF. CDR3 nucleotide sequence: TGTGCCAGCTCACCATGGACAGCGAGCACAGATACGCAGTATTTT.

The CDR3 here is CAWSGGAYEQYF. The CDR3 region has the DNA TGTGCCTGGTCCGGGGGGGCCTACGAGCAGTACTTC. This chain links TRBV30 with TRBJ2-7; 8 bases are shared with TRBD2. Germline CDR1 is GTSNPN and CDR2 is SVGIG (reference sequence). The CDR3 totals 12 residues. After removal of 5 bases from V and 2 bases from J, the junction contained 2 bases not matched to a gene.

The chain recombines TRBV6-1 with TRBJ1-1; D gene ambiguous. Germline V lookup: CDR1 MNHNS, CDR2 SASEGT. V gave up 4 bases and J gave up 4 bases, with 10 bases separating them. The CDR3 runs to 13 residues. Written as DNA, the CDR3 is TGTGCCAGCAGTGCCCTTCGGTTCACTGAAGCTTTCTTT. Its translation is CASSALRFTEAFF.

V usage is TRBV9 and J usage is TRBJ2-1; perhaps TRBD2 as D (5 bases). The CDR3 spans 14 residues. Trimming pared 2 bases from V and 6 bases from J, leaving 12 bases between. Germline-derived CDR1 and CDR2 are SGDLS and YYNGEE. CDR3 residues: CASSVRAAGNEQFF. The CDR3 DNA is TGTGCCAGCAGCGTCCGGGCTGCGGGCAATGAGCAGTTCTTC.

The genes are TRBV27 and TRBJ1-1; 7 bases map to TRBD1. The ends lost 3 bases at V and 1 base at J; junction bases unmatched: 5. The germline V gene has CDR1 MNHEY and CDR2 SMNVEV (reference sequence). The CDR3 is 15 amino acids. The CDR3 here is CASSFVGQTNTEAFF. CDR3 in DNA: TGTGCCAGCAGTTTCGTGGGACAGACGAACACTGAAGCTTTCTTT.

The chain links TRBV27 to TRBJ2-7; 8 bases match TRBD1. Germline trimming cut 0 bases from V and 4 bases from J; bases unmatched to any gene: 5. This CDR3 spans 15 amino acids. Germline assignment: CDR1 MNHEY and CDR2 SMNVEV (reference sequence). CDR3 protein: CASSLSAGGRYEQYF. In DNA form, the CDR3 reads TGTGCCAGCAGTTTATCGGCAGGGGGCCGGTACGAGCAGTACTTC.

The CDR3 DNA sequence: TGTGCCAGCAGGAATACAGGGATTTCCTACGAGCAGTACTTC. This encodes CASRNTGISYEQYF. This rearrangement joins TRBV2 to TRBJ2-7, with a tentative D call TRBD1 (6 bases). The CDR3 is 14 amino acids. Germline CDR1 is SNHLY and CDR2 is FYNNEI. V dropped 6 bases and J dropped 1 base, with 13 bases sitting between them. Full variable domain (missing parts from reference TRBV2 and TRBJ2-7): EPEVTQTPSHQVTQMGQEVILRCVPISNHLYFYWYRQILGQKVEFLVSFYNNEISEKSEIFDDQFSVERPDGSNFTLKIRSTKLEDSAMYFCASRNTGISYEQYFGPGTRLTVT.